This is a list of T cell receptor beta chains from one sample in a study of T cell changes during pregnancy in multiple sclerosis. The data were produced by immunoSEQ multiplex PCR, yet TCRdb's version contains in-frame clones alone and is incomplete. Among some 74,000 clones, 80% to 95% were seen once, and the ten largest hold roughly 3.7%. The sample consisted of peripheral blood, taken after pregnancy. The receptors originated from a female donor in good health, enrolled as a control in a pregnancy study. CDR3s include the opening cysteine and the closing phenylalanine or tryptophan. Each record gives: V gene, clone size, J gene, D gene, CDR3 DNA, CDR3 protein. The D gene is left open where the match is weak. Not all rows give a size; the values are once, few, many and, for expanded clones, a class.

V gene: TRBV7-2; clone size: NA; J gene: TRBJ2-7; D gene: NA; CDR3 DNA: TGTGCCAGCAAAATACACCGGAGGGGTAAAACCTACGAGCAGTACTTC; CDR3 protein: CASKIHRRGKTYEQYF
V gene: TRBV19; clone size: NA; J gene: TRBJ1-6; D gene: TRBD1; CDR3 DNA: TGTGCCAGTAGAGACAGGGAAAATTCACCCCTCCACTTT; CDR3 protein: CASRDRENSPLHF
V gene: TRBV28; clone size: NA; J gene: TRBJ1-5; D gene: NA; CDR3 DNA: TGTGCCAGCAGCCGTCTACAGGGTGGCAATCAGCCCCAGCATTTT; CDR3 protein: CASSRLQGGNQPQHF
V gene: TRBV27; clone size: NA; J gene: TRBJ1-5; D gene: TRBD1; CDR3 DNA: TGTGCCAGCAGTTTAAAGGGGGCACATCAGCCCCAGCATTTT; CDR3 protein: CASSLKGAHQPQHF
V gene: TRBV28; clone size: NA; J gene: TRBJ1-5; D gene: NA; CDR3 DNA: TGTGCCAGCAGTTTAAGCGGGTCGGGTCAGCCCCAGCATTTT; CDR3 protein: CASSLSGSGQPQHF
V gene: TRBV29-1; clone size: NA; J gene: TRBJ2-2; D gene: TRBD2; CDR3 DNA: TGCAGCGTTGAAGGGACTAGTCTGAACACCGGGGAGCTGTTTTTT; CDR3 protein: CSVEGTSLNTGELFF
V gene: TRBV27; clone size: NA; J gene: TRBJ1-2; D gene: TRBD1; CDR3 DNA: TGTGCCACAGGGGTCAATGGACAGGGAAGAAGGGGTGGCTACACCTTC; CDR3 protein: CATGVNGQGRRGGYTF
V gene: TRBV4-1; clone size: NA; J gene: TRBJ1-1; D gene: NA; CDR3 DNA: TGCGCCAGCAGCCAATGGAGGGCACAGAACACTGAAGCTTTCTTT; CDR3 protein: CASSQWRAQNTEAFF
V gene: TRBV6-1; clone size: NA; J gene: TRBJ2-5; D gene: TRBD1; CDR3 DNA: TGTGCCAGCAGAGCGACAGGGGGAGGCCAAGAGACCCAGTACTTC; CDR3 protein: CASRATGGGQETQYF
V gene: TRBV5-6; clone size: NA; J gene: TRBJ2-5; D gene: TRBD1; CDR3 DNA: TGTGCCAGCAGCCTCCGGGACAGGGGCCTAATTGGAGAGACCCAGTACTTC; CDR3 protein: CASSLRDRGLIGETQYF
V gene: TRBV6-5; clone size: NA; J gene: TRBJ2-2; D gene: TRBD2; CDR3 DNA: TGTGCCAGCCGGACTCTAGCGGACACCGGGGAGCTGTTTTTT; CDR3 protein: CASRTLADTGELFF
V gene: TRBV4-3; clone size: NA; J gene: TRBJ2-7; D gene: NA; CDR3 DNA: TGCGCCAGCAGCCAGACCTCGGGGGTCTACGAGCAGTACTTC; CDR3 protein: CASSQTSGVYEQYF
V gene: TRBV6-5; clone size: NA; J gene: TRBJ1-3; D gene: NA; CDR3 DNA: TGTGCCAGCAGGGGGGCAGGGCTGGGAAACACCATATATTTT; CDR3 protein: CASRGAGLGNTIYF
V gene: TRBV28; clone size: NA; J gene: TRBJ2-1; D gene: TRBD2; CDR3 DNA: TGTGCCAGTAGCGGGAGTAGCTACAATGAGCAGTTCTTC; CDR3 protein: CASSGSSYNEQFF
V gene: TRBV28; clone size: NA; J gene: TRBJ2-3; D gene: NA; CDR3 DNA: TGTGCCAGTGTGACTAGTACAGATACGCAGTATTTT; CDR3 protein: CASVTSTDTQYF
V gene: TRBV28; clone size: NA; J gene: TRBJ2-3; D gene: TRBD2; CDR3 DNA: TGTGCCAGCAGTTCTTGGCGGGAGGGTGGGGATACGCAGTATTTT; CDR3 protein: CASSSWREGGDTQYF
V gene: TRBV18; clone size: NA; J gene: TRBJ2-3; D gene: TRBD2; CDR3 DNA: TGTGCCAGCTCACAAGCGGGGGCTAGCGTTACAGATACGCAGTATTTT; CDR3 protein: CASSQAGASVTDTQYF
V gene: TRBV11-2; clone size: once; J gene: TRBJ2-7; D gene: NA; CDR3 DNA: TGTGCCAGCAGCATAAAAAATCGACTAGGGCGGCTGTACGAGCAGTACTTC; CDR3 protein: CASSIKNRLGRLYEQYF
V gene: TRBV6-4; clone size: NA; J gene: TRBJ2-1; D gene: TRBD2; CDR3 DNA: TGTGCCAGCAGTGACTCAGCGGGGGGGTACAATGAGCAGTTCTTC; CDR3 protein: CASSDSAGGYNEQFF
V gene: TRBV11-2; clone size: NA; J gene: TRBJ2-1; D gene: TRBD2; CDR3 DNA: TGTGCCAGCAGCTCGCCGGGGAGGGACAATGAGCAGTTCTTC; CDR3 protein: CASSSPGRDNEQFF
V gene: TRBV15; clone size: NA; J gene: TRBJ1-5; D gene: NA; CDR3 DNA: TGTGCCACCAGCAGAGAGAAGGTACCTGAGGGGACAAATTACAATCAGCCCCAGCATTTT; CDR3 protein: CATSREKVPEGTNYNQPQHF
V gene: TRBV7-9; clone size: NA; J gene: TRBJ2-6; D gene: NA; CDR3 DNA: TGTGCAGCGAGCCAGGGGAAGTTTTCTGGGGCCAACGTCCTGACTTTC; CDR3 protein: CAASQGKFSGANVLTF
V gene: TRBV27; clone size: NA; J gene: TRBJ1-2; D gene: NA; CDR3 DNA: TGTGCCAGTCGTCAGGGGAGTGGCTACACCTTC; CDR3 protein: CASRQGSGYTF
V gene: TRBV4-3; clone size: NA; J gene: TRBJ1-2; D gene: NA; CDR3 DNA: TGCGCCAGCAGCCAAGATCTTACCAGGACAACTAACTATGGCTACACCTTC; CDR3 protein: CASSQDLTRTTNYGYTF
V gene: TRBV19; clone size: NA; J gene: TRBJ2-7; D gene: TRBD2; CDR3 DNA: TGTGCCAGTAGTATCCTAGCGGGAGTTGACGAGCAGTACTTC; CDR3 protein: CASSILAGVDEQYF
V gene: TRBV11-2; clone size: NA; J gene: TRBJ1-3; D gene: NA; CDR3 DNA: TGTGCCAGCAGCCCGACAGAAAGGGGAAACACCATATATTTT; CDR3 protein: CASSPTERGNTIYF
V gene: TRBV6-4; clone size: NA; J gene: TRBJ2-3; D gene: TRBD2; CDR3 DNA: TGTGCCAGCAGTGACTCGAGCGGGGGGGCAGATACGCAGTATTTT; CDR3 protein: CASSDSSGGADTQYF
V gene: TRBV7-3; clone size: NA; J gene: TRBJ2-1; D gene: NA; CDR3 DNA: TGTGCCAGCACCGATTTGACACGAGCCTACAATGAGCAGTTCTTC; CDR3 protein: CASTDLTRAYNEQFF
V gene: TRBV29-1; clone size: NA; J gene: TRBJ2-1; D gene: NA; CDR3 DNA: TGCAGCGTTTCCCGTGCGGGGATAGGCAATGAGCAGTTCTTC; CDR3 protein: CSVSRAGIGNEQFF
V gene: TRBV7-9; clone size: NA; J gene: TRBJ1-4; D gene: NA; CDR3 DNA: TGTGCCAGCAGCTCCAGGGTTACTAATGAAAAACTGTTTTTT; CDR3 protein: CASSSRVTNEKLFF
V gene: TRBV5-1; clone size: NA; J gene: TRBJ2-7; D gene: NA; CDR3 DNA: TGCGCCAGCAGCCCCACAGCGGAGAGCTCCTACGAGCAGTACTTC; CDR3 protein: CASSPTAESSYEQYF
V gene: TRBV18; clone size: NA; J gene: TRBJ2-5; D gene: TRBD2; CDR3 DNA: TGTGCCAGCTCACCCGGGACTAGCGGGGAGGAGACCCAGTACTTC; CDR3 protein: CASSPGTSGEETQYF
V gene: TRBV2; clone size: NA; J gene: TRBJ1-2; D gene: TRBD1; CDR3 DNA: TGTGCCAGCAGTCAGGACAGGGGTGTGTATGGCTACACCTTC; CDR3 protein: CASSQDRGVYGYTF
V gene: TRBV4-2; clone size: NA; J gene: TRBJ2-5; D gene: NA; CDR3 DNA: TGTGCCAGCAGCCAAGAAATACAAGAGACCCAGTACTTC; CDR3 protein: CASSQEIQETQYF
V gene: TRBV7-2; clone size: NA; J gene: TRBJ2-1; D gene: TRBD2; CDR3 DNA: TGTGCCAGCAGCCCAGCGGGAGGGCCGTACAATGAGCAGTTCTTC; CDR3 protein: CASSPAGGPYNEQFF
V gene: TRBV28; clone size: NA; J gene: TRBJ1-3; D gene: NA; CDR3 DNA: TGTGCCAGCAGCCCCCCTCGCTCTGGAAACACCATATATTTT; CDR3 protein: CASSPPRSGNTIYF
V gene: TRBV11-3; clone size: NA; J gene: TRBJ1-1; D gene: TRBD1; CDR3 DNA: TGTGCCAGCAGCTCTGGACAGGGTGGCACTGAAGCTTTCTTT; CDR3 protein: CASSSGQGGTEAFF
V gene: TRBV28; clone size: NA; J gene: TRBJ1-3; D gene: NA; CDR3 DNA: TGTGCCAGCAGTTTTTATTTACAGGTGGGCCCTATAAGGGATAGAAGAAACACCATATATTTT; CDR3 protein: CASSFYLQVGPIRDRRNTIYF
V gene: TRBV2; clone size: NA; J gene: TRBJ1-1; D gene: TRBD1; CDR3 DNA: TGTGCCAGCAGTGCCGACGGACAGGGCACTGAAGCTTTCTTT; CDR3 protein: CASSADGQGTEAFF
V gene: TRBV14; clone size: NA; J gene: TRBJ2-4; D gene: NA; CDR3 DNA: TGTGCCAGCAGCCACCTCGGGGGAGCAAACATTCAGTACTTC; CDR3 protein: CASSHLGGANIQYF
V gene: TRBV30; clone size: NA; J gene: TRBJ2-1; D gene: NA; CDR3 DNA: TGTGCCTGGAGCCACCTAGAGGAGCAGTTCTTC; CDR3 protein: CAWSHLEEQFF
V gene: TRBV6-5; clone size: NA; J gene: TRBJ1-5; D gene: NA; CDR3 DNA: TGTGCCAGCCGTGAGGCCGGGGGCAATCAGCCCCAGCATTTT; CDR3 protein: CASREAGGNQPQHF
V gene: TRBV28; clone size: NA; J gene: TRBJ2-7; D gene: TRBD2; CDR3 DNA: TGTGCCAGCAGAACTCCGGGACTAGCGGATTACGAGCAGTACTTC; CDR3 protein: CASRTPGLADYEQYF
V gene: TRBV2; clone size: NA; J gene: TRBJ2-5; D gene: NA; CDR3 DNA: TGTGCCAGCAGCGGGACATTAGAGACCCAGTACTTC; CDR3 protein: CASSGTLETQYF
V gene: TRBV7-9; clone size: NA; J gene: TRBJ2-1; D gene: TRBD2; CDR3 DNA: TGTGCCAGCAGCTCCATACCTCGCGGGGGGGGTGACAATGAGCAGTTCTTC; CDR3 protein: CASSSIPRGGGDNEQFF
V gene: TRBV14; clone size: once; J gene: TRBJ1-2; D gene: NA; CDR3 DNA: TGTGCCAGCAGCCAAGATAGGTGGAACAGGGATGGCTACACCTTC; CDR3 protein: CASSQDRWNRDGYTF
V gene: TRBV4-2; clone size: NA; J gene: TRBJ2-7; D gene: TRBD2; CDR3 DNA: TGTGCCAGCAGCCAAGAGACTAGCGGGCTTTTTGTGCAGTACTTC; CDR3 protein: CASSQETSGLFVQYF
V gene: TRBV27; clone size: NA; J gene: TRBJ2-5; D gene: NA; CDR3 DNA: TGTGCCTCCCGCAGGGGCGGCGAGACCCAGTACTTC; CDR3 protein: CASRRGGETQYF
V gene: TRBV28; clone size: NA; J gene: TRBJ1-4; D gene: NA; CDR3 DNA: TGTGCCAGCAGTTTAGGCGGTTCAACTAATGAAAAACTGTTTTTT; CDR3 protein: CASSLGGSTNEKLFF
V gene: TRBV9; clone size: once; J gene: TRBJ2-7; D gene: TRBD2; CDR3 DNA: TGTGCCAGCAGCGTAGGGGGACTAGCGGGTCCTGGCTACGAGCAGTACTTC; CDR3 protein: CASSVGGLAGPGYEQYF
V gene: TRBV7-8; clone size: NA; J gene: TRBJ1-5; D gene: TRBD1; CDR3 DNA: TGTGCCAGCAGCTCGTCGACAGGGAGGAATCAGCCCCAGCATTTT; CDR3 protein: CASSSSTGRNQPQHF
V gene: TRBV14; clone size: NA; J gene: TRBJ1-1; D gene: TRBD1; CDR3 DNA: TGTGCCAGCAGCCCCAGACAGGGGGCTGAAGCTTTCTTT; CDR3 protein: CASSPRQGAEAFF
V gene: TRBV14; clone size: NA; J gene: TRBJ2-7; D gene: TRBD2; CDR3 DNA: TGTGCCAGCAGCCTCGGGACTAGCGGATTCTACGAGCAGTACTTC; CDR3 protein: CASSLGTSGFYEQYF
V gene: TRBV5-5; clone size: NA; J gene: TRBJ1-1; D gene: NA; CDR3 DNA: TGTGCCAGCAGCTTGGTCGGGAGGAACACTGAAGCTTTCTTT; CDR3 protein: CASSLVGRNTEAFF
V gene: TRBV6-1; clone size: NA; J gene: TRBJ2-3; D gene: TRBD1; CDR3 DNA: TGTGCCACCAACTACGACAGGGGTACGGTGGATACGCAGTATTTT; CDR3 protein: CATNYDRGTVDTQYF
V gene: TRBV28; clone size: NA; J gene: TRBJ2-5; D gene: NA; CDR3 DNA: TGTGCCAGCAGTTTAAAGGCCTTACACCTGGGAGGGACCCAGTACTTC; CDR3 protein: CASSLKALHLGGTQYF
V gene: TRBV7-6; clone size: NA; J gene: TRBJ2-3; D gene: NA; CDR3 DNA: TGTGCCAGCAGCTCTAACACAGATACGCAGTATTTT; CDR3 protein: CASSSNTDTQYF
V gene: TRBV28; clone size: NA; J gene: TRBJ2-3; D gene: NA; CDR3 DNA: TGTGCCAGCAGTGCTCAGGGTATGTTCACAGATACGCAGTATTTT; CDR3 protein: CASSAQGMFTDTQYF
V gene: TRBV27; clone size: NA; J gene: TRBJ1-1; D gene: TRBD1; CDR3 DNA: TGTGCCAGCAGTCCACTCCACAGGGGGCTTCTTGCGAACACTGAAGCTTTCTTT; CDR3 protein: CASSPLHRGLLANTEAFF
V gene: TRBV28; clone size: NA; J gene: TRBJ2-7; D gene: NA; CDR3 DNA: TGTGCCAGCAGTTTAACGGGGGTTCGGAACGAGCAGTACTTC; CDR3 protein: CASSLTGVRNEQYF